This T cell receptor (beta chain) is drawn from a study of T cell repertoires in cytomegalovirus infection. Study-level background: As its CMV epitopes, the study selected recently identified HLA-C-restricted and well-studied HLA-B-restricted targets.

Germline loops: CDR1 MNHNS, CDR2 SASEGT. The length of the CDR3 is 15 residues. Losses at the gene ends were 5 bases for V and 1 base for J; bases not matched to a gene: 6. In regard to this clonotype: The antigen remains unidentified.

Each CDR3 protein gets one entry after TCRdb re-called the reads with MiXCR. This table holds 550,000 to 850,000 distinct CDR3 sequences, around 30% found once. This receptor was taken from a human donor in good health (CMV status not recorded). Some clones in this sample may be carry-over from other donors' samples. The sample in question was cultured PBMCs, obtained from culture after CMV antigen stimulation. The chain joins TRBV6-1 to TRBJ2-7; 9 bases are shared with TRBD1. In DNA, the CDR3 is TGTGCCAGCAGTATCCGACAGGGGGGATCCTACGAGCAGTACTTC. Translating it yields CASSIRQGGSYEQYF.